This T cell receptor beta chain came from a study of vaccination and CD4 T cells after COVID-19. Overall study context: Post-vaccine sampling followed dose two by a median about 72 days (range 14 to 241).

With the Oncomine TCR Beta short-read assay, DNA from cultured CD4+ T cells was sequenced. Using its own MiXCR run on the PCR reads, TCRdb lists one record per CDR3 protein. The table lists 8,000 or so distinct CDR3 sequences, 45% to 65% of them singletons. Study findings and constraints: Sampling was limited to relatively few convalescent patients, with no early post-infection timepoints studied.

This clonotype was recorded only once. Its target is not known. Documented treatment: roughly 11-day PBMC culture with coronavirus spike peptide pools or control peptides (ViraFEST assay). V was clipped by 7 bases and J by 2 bases, with 6 bases between them. CDR1 and CDR2 (germline): WNHNN, SYGVQD (reference sequence). The CDR3 sequence is 13 residues long. The chain carries TRBV10-1 and TRBJ2-6; the D is unclear. The sample taken for sequencing was CD4+ T cells from blood, cultured in vitro. The sequence came from a human donor who had recovered from COVID-19. CDR3: CASIQTGANVLTF. In nucleotides, the CDR3 is TGCGCCAGCATCCAGACTGGGGCCAACGTCCTGACTTTC.